The rows below give T cell receptor beta chains drawn from one sample of a study of blood T cell repertoires in COVID-19. The method was immunoSEQ multiplex PCR; TCRdb's version includes in-frame clones alone and lacks a portion of them. The data contain about 220,000 clones, around 84% of them singletons. The specimen was peripheral blood. The receptor source for this set is a man aged 45-65 years who had recovered from COVID-19. Each CDR3 is given with its conserved first and last residue. A D gene is named only where the DNA matches it firmly. Size tells how often a clone was seen (once, few, many) or the class of an expanded clone, and some rows leave it out.

TRBD1	.	TRBV28	TRBJ1-5	CASSPGQGGHLYSNQPQHF	TGTGCCAGCAGTCCCGGACAGGGAGGGCACCTTTATAGCAATCAGCCCCAGCATTTT
TRBD1	.	TRBV2	TRBJ1-2	CASGRDREGYTF	TGTGCCAGCGGGCGGGACAGAGAGGGCTACACCTTC
TRBD1	.	TRBV6-1	TRBJ2-2	CASSEQKTSGTGTGELFF	TGTGCCAGCAGTGAACAGAAAACTTCCGGGACAGGCACCGGGGAGCTGTTTTTT
.	.	TRBV18	TRBJ2-2	CASSPSTGSDTGELFF	TGTGCCAGCTCACCTAGCACAGGATCAGACACCGGGGAGCTGTTTTTT
TRBD1	once	TRBV14	TRBJ2-1	CASSQDRGNEQFF	TGTGCCAGCAGCCAGGACAGGGGCAATGAGCAGTTCTTC
.	.	TRBV29-1	TRBJ2-7	CSVETGSGGDLYEQYF	TGCAGCGTAGAAACCGGGTCGGGGGGCGATTTATACGAGCAGTACTTC
TRBD1	.	TRBV2	TRBJ2-7	CASRPRDRGLYEQYF	TGTGCCAGCAGACCCCGGGACAGGGGGCTATACGAGCAGTACTTC
.	.	TRBV7-9	TRBJ1-2	CASSLGTRDANYGYTF	TGTGCCAGCAGCTTAGGGACAAGGGATGCTAACTATGGCTACACCTTC
TRBD1	.	TRBV14	TRBJ2-2	CASSFGQGRTGELFF	TGTGCCAGCAGCTTCGGACAGGGTCGAACCGGGGAGCTGTTTTTT
TRBD2	.	TRBV18	TRBJ2-5	CASSPGLAGVGETQYF	TGTGCCAGCTCACCGGGACTAGCGGGAGTCGGAGAGACCCAGTACTTC
TRBD2	.	TRBV3-1/TRBV3-2	TRBJ2-4	CASSPGLGGGEGRVNIQYF	TGTGCCAGCAGCCCGGGACTAGGGGGAGGGGAGGGCCGGGTGAACATTCAGTACTTC
.	.	TRBV30	TRBJ1-5	CAWSVRAPLRDSNQPQHF	TGTGCCTGGAGTGTACGGGCCCCCCTCAGGGATAGCAATCAGCCCCAGCATTTT
.	.	TRBV6-5	TRBJ2-4	CASSYRSWGLDIQYF	TGTGCCAGCAGTTACAGAAGTTGGGGGCTGGACATTCAGTACTTC
TRBD1	.	TRBV29-1	TRBJ2-7	CSAVSGQGSYEQYF	TGCAGCGCCGTTTCGGGACAGGGTTCCTACGAGCAGTACTTC
TRBD2	.	TRBV28	TRBJ2-1	CASSSLAGGYNEQFF	TGTGCCAGCAGTTCACTAGCGGGAGGATACAATGAGCAGTTCTTC
.	.	TRBV18	TRBJ1-5	CASSPYRDLQPQHF	TGTGCCAGCTCACCATACAGGGACCTTCAGCCCCAGCATTTT
.	.	TRBV5-1	TRBJ2-1	CASSVFYNEQFF	TGCGCCAGCAGCGTCTTTTACAATGAGCAGTTCTTC
TRBD2	.	TRBV5-1	TRBJ2-1	CASSSGLAGPYNEQFF	TGCGCCAGCAGCTCGGGACTAGCGGGACCATACAATGAGCAGTTCTTC
TRBD1	.	TRBV27	TRBJ2-7	CASSLTDRAYEQYF	TGTGCCAGCAGTTTAACCGACAGGGCCTACGAGCAGTACTTC
.	.	TRBV21-1	TRBJ2-3	CASSKTRLLMEDTQYF	TGTGCCAGCAGCAAAACCCGACTCCTCATGGAGGATACGCAGTATTTT
.	.	TRBV11-2	TRBJ2-2	CASSLGGGGRELFF	TGTGCCAGCAGCTTAGGCGGGGGCGGGCGGGAGCTGTTTTTT
.	.	TRBV9	TRBJ2-5	CASSADGGRAETQYF	TGTGCCAGCAGCGCAGACGGGGGGCGGGCAGAGACCCAGTACTTC
.	.	TRBV28	TRBJ2-2	CASSFLAANTGELFF	TGTGCCAGCAGTTTTTTAGCGGCGAACACCGGGGAGCTGTTTTTT
TRBD2	.	TRBV29-1	TRBJ2-7	CSVSELAGVSYHEQYF	TGCAGCGTTTCGGAACTAGCGGGAGTTAGTTACCACGAGCAGTACTTC
TRBD2	.	TRBV29-1	TRBJ2-2	CSVARTSGHTGELFF	TGCAGCGTTGCTAGGACTAGCGGACACACCGGGGAGCTGTTTTTT
.	few	TRBV7-9	TRBJ1-1	CASRPTENTEAFF	TGTGCCAGCAGACCTACAGAGAACACTGAAGCTTTCTTT
.	.	TRBV9	TRBJ1-1	CASSEQGMNTEAFF	TGTGCCAGCAGCGAACAGGGTATGAACACTGAAGCTTTCTTT
TRBD2	.	TRBV19	TRBJ2-1	CASSIGSGSGRSGEQFF	TGTGCCAGTAGTATCGGCTCTGGGAGCGGGAGAAGTGGTGAGCAGTTCTTC
TRBD2	once	TRBV9	TRBJ2-1	CASSVALGTSSYNEQFF	TGTGCCAGCAGCGTAGCTCTTGGGACTAGCTCCTACAATGAGCAGTTCTTC
.	.	TRBV5-6	TRBJ1-3	CASSSLGGHSGNTIYF	TGTGCCAGCAGCTCCTTGGGAGGACACTCTGGAAACACCATATATTTT
TRBD1	.	TRBV11-2	TRBJ2-5	CASSPNRGSRGETQYF	TGTGCCAGCAGCCCAAACAGGGGTTCAAGGGGAGAGACCCAGTACTTC
TRBD2	.	TRBV28	TRBJ2-7	CASIRTSGSEQYF	TGTGCCAGCATCCGGACTAGCGGGAGTGAGCAGTACTTC
.	.	TRBV12-5	TRBJ1-2	CASGFILRGSGGYTF	TGTGCTAGTGGTTTCATTCTCAGGGGATCAGGTGGCTACACCTTC
TRBD1	.	TRBV4-1	TRBJ2-6	CASSQPGQTEGANVLTF	TGCGCCAGCAGCCAACCGGGACAGACCGAAGGGGCCAACGTCCTGACTTTC
.	.	TRBV7-2	TRBJ2-7	CASSLRLAGEQYF	TGTGCCAGCAGCTTGCGTCTCGCGGGCGAGCAGTACTTC
TRBD2	.	TRBV15	TRBJ2-7	CATSRDYTTGTSYYEQYF	TGTGCCACCAGCAGAGATTATACAACCGGGACTAGCTACTACGAGCAGTACTTC
TRBD1	.	TRBV4-1	TRBJ1-5	CASSQDPTGIQPQHF	TGCGCCAGCAGCCAAGATCCGACAGGGATCCAGCCCCAGCATTTT
.	.	TRBV30	TRBJ1-6	CAWIPRSPNSPLHF	TGTGCCTGGATTCCCCGGAGCCCTAATTCACCCCTCCACTTT
TRBD1	.	TRBV18	TRBJ2-3	CASSPPGQTSTDTQYF	TGTGCCAGCTCACCACCGGGACAGACTAGCACAGATACGCAGTATTTT
.	.	TRBV6-5	TRBJ1-3	CASSARGTGNTIYF	TGTGCCAGCAGCGCGCGGGGAACCGGAAACACCATATATTTT
TRBD1	.	TRBV3-1/TRBV3-2	TRBJ1-4	CASSQGTGRNEKLFF	TGTGCCAGCAGCCAAGGGACAGGGAGGAATGAAAAACTGTTTTTT
.	.	TRBV12-3/TRBV12-4	TRBJ1-2	CASSLQGGSGYTF	TGTGCCAGCAGTCTACAGGGCGGTAGTGGCTACACCTTC
.	.	TRBV6-5	TRBJ1-1	CASSYGPGGTEAFF	TGTGCCAGCAGTTACGGTCCGGGTGGGACTGAAGCTTTCTTT
.	.	TRBV18	TRBJ2-7	CASSPLAQGGDEQYF	TGTGCCAGCTCACCATTGGCCCAAGGGGGGGACGAGCAGTACTTC
TRBD2	.	TRBV19	TRBJ2-5	CASSSPGLAGEGETQYF	TGTGCCAGTAGTAGCCCCGGACTAGCGGGAGAGGGGGAGACCCAGTACTTC
.	.	TRBV10-3	TRBJ2-5	CAISEAEFSGTQYF	TGTGCCATCAGTGAGGCCGAATTCTCAGGGACCCAGTACTTC
.	.	TRBV27	TRBJ2-5	CAKPQETQYF	TGTGCCAAGCCCCAAGAGACCCAGTACTTC
.	.	TRBV18	TRBJ2-7	CASSLARYSYEQYF	TGTGCCAGCTCACTGGCCAGGTACTCCTACGAGCAGTACTTC
.	.	TRBV19	TRBJ1-5	CASSMTNSNQPQHF	TGTGCCAGTAGTATGACTAATAGCAATCAGCCCCAGCATTTT
TRBD2	.	TRBV10-3	TRBJ2-1	CAIGAGGPLGDEQFF	TGTGCCATCGGGGCGGGAGGGCCTCTCGGGGATGAGCAGTTCTTC
TRBD2	.	TRBV29-1	TRBJ2-1	CSVTLAGAPNEQFF	TGCAGCGTGACACTAGCGGGAGCTCCCAATGAGCAGTTCTTC
TRBD1	.	TRBV7-2	TRBJ1-5	CASSLTTGRQPQHF	TGTGCCAGCAGCTTAACGACAGGGAGGCAGCCCCAGCATTTT
.	.	TRBV28	TRBJ1-2	CASSSNPPWHGYTF	TGTGCCAGCAGTTCGAACCCGCCCTGGCATGGCTACACCTTC
.	.	TRBV28	TRBJ2-1	CASSFLVAEKNEQFF	TGTGCCAGCAGTTTCTTGGTAGCGGAGAAGAATGAGCAGTTCTTC